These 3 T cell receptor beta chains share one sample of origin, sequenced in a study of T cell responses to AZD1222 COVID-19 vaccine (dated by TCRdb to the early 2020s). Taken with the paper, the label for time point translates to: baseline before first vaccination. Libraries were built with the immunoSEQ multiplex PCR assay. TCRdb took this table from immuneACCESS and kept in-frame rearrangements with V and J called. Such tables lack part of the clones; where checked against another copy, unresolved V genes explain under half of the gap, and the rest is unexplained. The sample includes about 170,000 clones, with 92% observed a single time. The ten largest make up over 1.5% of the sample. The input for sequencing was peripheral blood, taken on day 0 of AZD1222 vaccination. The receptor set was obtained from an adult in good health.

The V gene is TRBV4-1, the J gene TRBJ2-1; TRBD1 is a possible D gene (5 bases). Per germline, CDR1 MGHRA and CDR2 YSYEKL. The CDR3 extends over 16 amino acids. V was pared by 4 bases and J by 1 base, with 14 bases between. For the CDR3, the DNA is TGCGCCAGCAGCCCCCTCCCAGGGTGGTCCTACAATGAGCAGTTCTTC. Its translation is CASSPLPGWSYNEQFF.

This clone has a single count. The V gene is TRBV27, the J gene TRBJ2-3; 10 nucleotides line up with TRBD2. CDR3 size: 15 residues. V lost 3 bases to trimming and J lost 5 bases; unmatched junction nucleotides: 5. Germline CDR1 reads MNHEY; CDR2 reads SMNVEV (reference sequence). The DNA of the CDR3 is TGTGCCAGCAGTTTTATCCTAGCGGGAGTAGATACGCAGTATTTT. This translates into CASSFILAGVDTQYF.

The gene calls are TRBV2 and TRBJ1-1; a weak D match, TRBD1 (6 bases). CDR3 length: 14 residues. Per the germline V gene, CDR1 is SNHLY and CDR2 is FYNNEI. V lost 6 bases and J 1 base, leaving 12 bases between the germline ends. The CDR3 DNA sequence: TGTGCCAGCAGCGGAGAACAGGGGAACACTGAAGCTTTCTTT. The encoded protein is CASSGEQGNTEAFF.